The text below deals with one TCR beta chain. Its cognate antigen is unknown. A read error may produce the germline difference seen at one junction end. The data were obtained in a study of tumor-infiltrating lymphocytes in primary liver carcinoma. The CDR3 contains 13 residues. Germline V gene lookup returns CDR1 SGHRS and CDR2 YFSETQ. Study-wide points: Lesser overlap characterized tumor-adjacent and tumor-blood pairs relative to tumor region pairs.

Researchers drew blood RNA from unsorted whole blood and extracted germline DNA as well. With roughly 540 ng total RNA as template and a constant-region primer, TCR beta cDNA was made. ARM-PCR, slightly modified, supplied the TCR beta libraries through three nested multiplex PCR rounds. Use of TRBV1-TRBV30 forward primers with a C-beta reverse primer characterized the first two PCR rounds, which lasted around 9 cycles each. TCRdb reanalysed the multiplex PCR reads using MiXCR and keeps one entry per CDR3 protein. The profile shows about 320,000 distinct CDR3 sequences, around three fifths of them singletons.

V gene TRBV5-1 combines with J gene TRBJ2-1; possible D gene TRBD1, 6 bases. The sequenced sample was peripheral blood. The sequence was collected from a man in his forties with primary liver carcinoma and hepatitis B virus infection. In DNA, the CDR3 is TGCGTCAGCAGCTCGACGGGACAAGCTGAGCAGTTCTTC. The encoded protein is CVSSSTGQAEQFF.